This entry describes one T cell receptor (beta chain). As yet, its antigen is unknown. The sample belongs to a study of cytomegalovirus exposure and HLA in healthy donors. The study ran its PCR with 60 Vbeta and 13 Jbeta primers. Sequenced by immunoSEQ multiplex PCR; TCRdb stores in-frame clones only, minus some. The sample lists approximately 150,000 clones, more than 80% occurring once. Overall study results and limits: Researchers reported in a later analysis that common viral pathogens appeared linked to several top clusters. An analysis was carried out at a later point. It showed that HLA-associated TCR beta chains were more clonally expanded than equally common non-associated chains.

Trimming took 6 bases from V and 6 from J, leaving 11 bases between them. Germline V lookup: CDR1 SQVTM, CDR2 ANQGSEA. This CDR3 comprises 11 residues. The specimen sequenced was PBMCs. The rearrangement uses TRBV29-1 and TRBJ1-1; D possibly corresponds to TRBD1 (6 bases). The clonotype comes from a woman aged 50 to 60 in good health and CMV-seronegative. CDR3 sequence: CSVGGGSEAFF. CDR3 bases: TGCAGCGTGGGAGGGGGGTCTGAAGCTTTCTTT.